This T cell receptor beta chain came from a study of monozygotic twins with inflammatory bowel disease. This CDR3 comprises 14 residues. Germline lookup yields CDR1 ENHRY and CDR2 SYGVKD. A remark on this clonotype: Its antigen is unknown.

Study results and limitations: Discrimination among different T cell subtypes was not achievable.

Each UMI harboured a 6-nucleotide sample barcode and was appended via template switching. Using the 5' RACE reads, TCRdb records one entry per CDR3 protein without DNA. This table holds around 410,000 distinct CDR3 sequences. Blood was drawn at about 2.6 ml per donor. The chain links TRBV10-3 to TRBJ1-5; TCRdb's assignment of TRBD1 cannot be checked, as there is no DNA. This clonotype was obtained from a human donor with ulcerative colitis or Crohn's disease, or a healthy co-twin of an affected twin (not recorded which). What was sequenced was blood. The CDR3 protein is CAISDDRGNQPQHF.